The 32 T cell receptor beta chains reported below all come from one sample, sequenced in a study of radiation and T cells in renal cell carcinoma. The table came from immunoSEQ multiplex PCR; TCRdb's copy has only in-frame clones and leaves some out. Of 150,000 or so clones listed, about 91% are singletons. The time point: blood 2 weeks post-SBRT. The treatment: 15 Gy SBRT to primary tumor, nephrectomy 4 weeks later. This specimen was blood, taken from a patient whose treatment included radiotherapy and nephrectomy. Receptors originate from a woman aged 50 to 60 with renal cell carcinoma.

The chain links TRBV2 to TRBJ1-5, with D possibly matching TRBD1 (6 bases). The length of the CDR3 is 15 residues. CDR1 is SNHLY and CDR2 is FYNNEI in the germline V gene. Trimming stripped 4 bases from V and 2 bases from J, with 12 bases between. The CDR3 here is CASSAYREGNQPQHF. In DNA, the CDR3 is TGTGCCAGCAGTGCTTACAGGGAGGGCAATCAGCCCCAGCATTTT.

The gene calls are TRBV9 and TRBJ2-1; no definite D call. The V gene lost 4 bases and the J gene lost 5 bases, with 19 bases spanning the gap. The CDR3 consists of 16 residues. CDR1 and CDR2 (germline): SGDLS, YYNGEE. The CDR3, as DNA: TGTGCCAGCAGCTCTCAACTTCGGCCCCCCAACAATGAGCAGTTCTTC. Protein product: CASSSQLRPPNNEQFF.

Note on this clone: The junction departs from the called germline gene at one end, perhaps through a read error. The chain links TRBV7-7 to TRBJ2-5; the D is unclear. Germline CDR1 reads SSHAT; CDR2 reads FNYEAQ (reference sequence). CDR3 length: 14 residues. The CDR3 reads CASSLGPARETQYF. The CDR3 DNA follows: TGTGCTAGCAGCTTAGGCCCAGCTAGGGAGACCCAGTACTTC.

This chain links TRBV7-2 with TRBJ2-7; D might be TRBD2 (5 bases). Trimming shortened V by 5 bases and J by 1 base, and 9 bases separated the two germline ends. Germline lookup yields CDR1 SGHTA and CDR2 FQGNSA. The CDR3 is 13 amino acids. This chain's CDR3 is CASSAGLSYEQYF. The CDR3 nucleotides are TGTGCCAGCAGCGCCGGACTGTCCTACGAGCAGTACTTC.

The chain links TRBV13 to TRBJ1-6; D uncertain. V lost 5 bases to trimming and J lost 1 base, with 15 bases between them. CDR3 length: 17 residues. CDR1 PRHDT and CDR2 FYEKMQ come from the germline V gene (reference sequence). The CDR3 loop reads CASSMGRVGSYNSPLHF. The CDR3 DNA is TGTGCCAGCAGCATGGGTCGGGTGGGATCCTATAATTCACCCCTCCACTTT.

CDR3 protein: CASSTRQGAGELFF. In DNA, the CDR3 is TGTGCCAGTAGTACCCGACAGGGCGCCGGGGAGCTGTTTTTT. V gene TRBV19 combines with J gene TRBJ2-2, with 7 bases that match TRBD1. This CDR3 has 14 residues. CDR1 LNHDA and CDR2 SQIVND come from the germline V gene (reference sequence). V trimming: 4 bases; J trimming: 6 bases; junction bases outside the gene matches: 5.

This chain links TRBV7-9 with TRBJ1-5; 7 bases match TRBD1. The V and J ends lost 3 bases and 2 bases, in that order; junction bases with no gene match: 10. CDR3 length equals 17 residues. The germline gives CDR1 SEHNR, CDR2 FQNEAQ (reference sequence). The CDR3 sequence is CASSLSRQGGGNQPQHF. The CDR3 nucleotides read TGTGCCAGCAGCTTGTCCCGCCAGGGGGGTGGCAATCAGCCCCAGCATTTT.

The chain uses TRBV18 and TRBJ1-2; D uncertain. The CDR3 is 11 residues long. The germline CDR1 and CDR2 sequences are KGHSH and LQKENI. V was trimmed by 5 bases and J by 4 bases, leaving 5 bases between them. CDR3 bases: TGTGCCAGCTCAAACAGCTATGGCTACACCTTC. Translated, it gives CASSNSYGYTF. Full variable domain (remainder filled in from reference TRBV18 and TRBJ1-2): NAGVMQNPRHLVRRRGQEARLRCSPMKGHSHVYWYRQLPEEGLKFMVYLQKENIIDESGMPKERFSAEFPKEGPSILRIQQVVRGDSAAYFCASSNSYGYTFGSGTRLTVV.

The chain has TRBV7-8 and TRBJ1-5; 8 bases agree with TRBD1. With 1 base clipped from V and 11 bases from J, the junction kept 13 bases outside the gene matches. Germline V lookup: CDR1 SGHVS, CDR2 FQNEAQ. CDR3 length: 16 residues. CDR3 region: CASSLGTGPTQGAQHF. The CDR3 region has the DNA TGTGCCAGCAGCTTAGGGACAGGGCCAACCCAGGGGGCCCAGCATTTT.

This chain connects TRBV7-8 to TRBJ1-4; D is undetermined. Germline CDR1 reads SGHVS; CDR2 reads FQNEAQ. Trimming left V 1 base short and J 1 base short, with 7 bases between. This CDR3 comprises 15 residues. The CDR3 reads CASSLGSRTNEKLFF. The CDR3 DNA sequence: TGTGCCAGCAGCTTAGGATCCAGAACTAATGAAAAACTGTTTTTT.

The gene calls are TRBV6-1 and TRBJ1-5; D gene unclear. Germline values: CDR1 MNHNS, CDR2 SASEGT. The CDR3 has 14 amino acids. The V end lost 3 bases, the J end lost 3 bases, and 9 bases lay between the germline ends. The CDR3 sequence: CASSERAVNQPQHF. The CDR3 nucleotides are TGTGCCAGCAGTGAGAGGGCAGTCAATCAGCCCCAGCATTTT.

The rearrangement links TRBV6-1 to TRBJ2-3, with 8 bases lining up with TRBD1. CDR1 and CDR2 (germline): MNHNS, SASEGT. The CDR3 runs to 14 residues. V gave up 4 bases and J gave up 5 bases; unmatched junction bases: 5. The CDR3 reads CASSVDRDLDTQYF. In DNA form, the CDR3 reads TGTGCCAGCAGTGTGGACAGGGATTTAGATACGCAGTATTTT.

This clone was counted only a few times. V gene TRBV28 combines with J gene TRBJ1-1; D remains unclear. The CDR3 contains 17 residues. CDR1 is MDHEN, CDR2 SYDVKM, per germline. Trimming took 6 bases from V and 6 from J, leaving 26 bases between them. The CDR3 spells CASSRNWFGPYTPEAFF. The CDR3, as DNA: TGTGCCAGCAGCAGGAATTGGTTCGGGCCATACACTCCTGAAGCTTTCTTT.

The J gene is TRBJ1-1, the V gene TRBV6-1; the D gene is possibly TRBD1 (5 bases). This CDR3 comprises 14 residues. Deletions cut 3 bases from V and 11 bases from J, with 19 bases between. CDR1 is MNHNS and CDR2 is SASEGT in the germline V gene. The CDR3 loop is CASSDPGAFHWAFF. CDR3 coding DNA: TGTGCCAGCAGTGACCCCGGGGCCTTCCACTGGGCTTTCTTT.

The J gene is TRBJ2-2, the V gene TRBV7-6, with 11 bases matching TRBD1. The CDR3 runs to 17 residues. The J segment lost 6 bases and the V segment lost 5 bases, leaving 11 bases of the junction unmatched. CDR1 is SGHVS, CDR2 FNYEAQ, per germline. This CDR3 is CASSLESGTGGSGELFF. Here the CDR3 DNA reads TGTGCCAGCAGCCTAGAGAGTGGGACAGGGGGGTCCGGGGAGCTGTTTTTT.

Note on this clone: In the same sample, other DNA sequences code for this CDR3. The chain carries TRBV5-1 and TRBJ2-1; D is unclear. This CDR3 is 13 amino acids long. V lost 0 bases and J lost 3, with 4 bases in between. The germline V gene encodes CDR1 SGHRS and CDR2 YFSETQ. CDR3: CASSLDSYNEQFF. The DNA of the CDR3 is TGCGCCAGCAGCTTGGACAGCTACAATGAGCAGTTCTTC.

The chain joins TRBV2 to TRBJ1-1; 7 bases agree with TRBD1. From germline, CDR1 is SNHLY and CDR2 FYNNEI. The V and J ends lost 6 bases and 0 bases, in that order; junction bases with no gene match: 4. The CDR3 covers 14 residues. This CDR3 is CASREGTVNTEAFF. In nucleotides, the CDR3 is TGTGCCAGCAGGGAGGGGACAGTGAACACTGAAGCTTTCTTT.

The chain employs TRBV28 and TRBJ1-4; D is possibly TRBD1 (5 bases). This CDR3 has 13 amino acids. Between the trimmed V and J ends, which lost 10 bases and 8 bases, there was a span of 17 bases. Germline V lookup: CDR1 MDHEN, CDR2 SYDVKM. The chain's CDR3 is CAIQFAWGEKLFF. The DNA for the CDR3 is TGTGCCATCCAGTTTGCATGGGGCGAAAAACTGTTTTTT.

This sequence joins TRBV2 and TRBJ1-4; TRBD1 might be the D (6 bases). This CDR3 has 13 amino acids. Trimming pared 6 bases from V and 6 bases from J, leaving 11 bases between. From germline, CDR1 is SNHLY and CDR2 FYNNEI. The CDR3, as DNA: TGTGCCAGCAGCGGGGGGCGTTATGAAAAACTGTTTTTT. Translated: CASSGGRYEKLFF.

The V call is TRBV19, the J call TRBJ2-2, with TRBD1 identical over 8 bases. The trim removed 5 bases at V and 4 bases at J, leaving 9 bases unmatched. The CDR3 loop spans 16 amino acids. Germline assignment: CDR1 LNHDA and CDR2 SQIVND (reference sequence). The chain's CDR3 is CASSPVRGRITGELFF. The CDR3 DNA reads TGTGCCAGTAGTCCCGTCAGGGGGCGCATCACCGGGGAGCTGTTTTTT.

As DNA, the CDR3 is TGTGCCAGCGGTAACAATGAGCAGTTCTTC. It encodes CASGNNEQFF. The chain has TRBV9 and TRBJ2-1; D is unresolved. The V end was cut by 7 bases, the J end by 5 bases, with 4 bases between. Germline loops: CDR1 SGDLS, CDR2 YYNGEE. This CDR3 contains 10 residues.

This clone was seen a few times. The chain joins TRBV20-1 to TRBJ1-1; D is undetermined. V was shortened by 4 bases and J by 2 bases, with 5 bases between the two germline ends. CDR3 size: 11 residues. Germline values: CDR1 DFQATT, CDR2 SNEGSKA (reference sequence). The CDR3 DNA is TGCAGTGCTAAAACAAACACTGAAGCTTTCTTT. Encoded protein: CSAKTNTEAFF.

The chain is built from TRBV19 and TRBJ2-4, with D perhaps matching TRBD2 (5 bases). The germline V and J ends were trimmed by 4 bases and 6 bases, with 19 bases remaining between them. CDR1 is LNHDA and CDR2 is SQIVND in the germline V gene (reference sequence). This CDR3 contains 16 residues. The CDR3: CASSNPTGGSVNIQYF. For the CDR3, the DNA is TGTGCCAGTAGTAATCCGACCGGCGGGTCGGTAAACATTCAGTACTTC.

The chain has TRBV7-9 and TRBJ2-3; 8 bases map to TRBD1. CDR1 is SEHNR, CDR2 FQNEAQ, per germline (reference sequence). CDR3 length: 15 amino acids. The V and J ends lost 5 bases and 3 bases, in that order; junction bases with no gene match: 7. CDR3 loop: CASSPWTGSTDTQYF. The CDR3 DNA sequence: TGTGCCAGCAGCCCCTGGACAGGGAGTACAGATACGCAGTATTTT. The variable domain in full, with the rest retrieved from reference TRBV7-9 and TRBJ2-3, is DTGVSQNPRHKITKRGQNVTFRCDPISEHNRLYWYRQTLGQGPEFLTYFQNEAQLEKSRLLSDRFSAERPKGSFSTLEIQRTEQGDSAMYLCASSPWTGSTDTQYFGPGTRLTVL.

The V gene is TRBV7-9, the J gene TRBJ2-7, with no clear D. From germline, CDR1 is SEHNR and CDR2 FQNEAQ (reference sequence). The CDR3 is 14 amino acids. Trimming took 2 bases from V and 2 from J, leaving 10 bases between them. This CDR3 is CASSLTSRTYEQYF. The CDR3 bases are TGTGCCAGCAGCTTAACGTCCAGGACCTACGAGCAGTACTTC.

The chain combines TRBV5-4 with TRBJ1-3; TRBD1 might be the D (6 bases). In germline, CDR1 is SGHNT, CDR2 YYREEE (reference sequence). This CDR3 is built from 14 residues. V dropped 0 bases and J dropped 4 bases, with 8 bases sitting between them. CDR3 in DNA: TGTGCCAGCAGCTTGGGGGGGGCAGGAAACACCATATATTTT. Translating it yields CASSLGGAGNTIYF.

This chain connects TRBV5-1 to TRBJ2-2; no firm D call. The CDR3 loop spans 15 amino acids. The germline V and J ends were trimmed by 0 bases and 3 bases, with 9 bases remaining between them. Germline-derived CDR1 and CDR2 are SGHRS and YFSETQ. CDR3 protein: CASSLEGMDTGELFF. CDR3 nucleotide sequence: TGCGCCAGCAGCTTGGAAGGGATGGACACCGGGGAGCTGTTTTTT.

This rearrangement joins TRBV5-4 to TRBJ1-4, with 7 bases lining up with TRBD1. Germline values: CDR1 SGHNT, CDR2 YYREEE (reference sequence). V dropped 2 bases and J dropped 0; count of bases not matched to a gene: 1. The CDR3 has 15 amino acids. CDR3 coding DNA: TGTGCCAGCAGCTTAGGGACAGCAACTAATGAAAAACTGTTTTTT. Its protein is CASSLGTATNEKLFF.

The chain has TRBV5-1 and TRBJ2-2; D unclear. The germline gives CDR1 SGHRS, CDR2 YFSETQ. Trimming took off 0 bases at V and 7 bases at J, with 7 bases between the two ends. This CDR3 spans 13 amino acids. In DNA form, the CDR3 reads TGCGCCAGCAGCTTGGCCAATGGCGGGGAGCTGTTTTTT. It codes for CASSLANGGELFF.

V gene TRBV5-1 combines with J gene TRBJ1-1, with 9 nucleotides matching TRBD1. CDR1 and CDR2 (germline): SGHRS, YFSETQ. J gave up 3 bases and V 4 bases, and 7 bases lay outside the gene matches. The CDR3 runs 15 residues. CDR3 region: CASSSTGGRDTEAFF. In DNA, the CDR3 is TGCGCCAGCAGCAGTACAGGGGGCAGGGACACTGAAGCTTTCTTT. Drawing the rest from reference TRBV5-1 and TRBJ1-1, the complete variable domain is KAGVTQTPRYLIKTRGQQVTLSCSPISGHRSVSWYQQTPGQGLQFLFEYFSETQRNKGNFPGRFSGRQFSNSRSEMNVSTLELGDSALYLCASSSTGGRDTEAFFGQGTRLTVV.

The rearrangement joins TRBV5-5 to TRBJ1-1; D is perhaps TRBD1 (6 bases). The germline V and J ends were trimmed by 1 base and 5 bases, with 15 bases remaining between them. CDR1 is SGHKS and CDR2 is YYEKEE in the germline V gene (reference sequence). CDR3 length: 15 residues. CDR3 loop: CASSLIWGAITEAFF. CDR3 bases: TGTGCCAGCAGCTTGATATGGGGGGCGATAACTGAAGCTTTCTTT. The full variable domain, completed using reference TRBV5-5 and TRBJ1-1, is DAGVTQSPTHLIKTRGQQVTLRCSPISGHKSVSWYQQVLGQGPQFIFQYYEKEERGRGNFPDRFSARQFPNYSSELNVNALLLGDSALYLCASSLIWGAITEAFFGQGTRLTVV.

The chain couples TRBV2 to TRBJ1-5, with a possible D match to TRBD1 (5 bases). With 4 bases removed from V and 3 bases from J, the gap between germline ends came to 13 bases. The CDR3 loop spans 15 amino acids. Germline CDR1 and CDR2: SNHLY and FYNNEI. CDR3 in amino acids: CASSAETANNQPQHF. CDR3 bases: TGTGCCAGCAGTGCTGAGACAGCAAACAATCAGCCCCAGCATTTT.